The 12 T cell receptor beta chains presented below share a single source sample, sequenced in a study of blood T cell repertoires in COVID-19. Data came from immunoSEQ multiplex PCR; TCRdb stores just in-frame clones and leaves some out. The sample yields roughly 250,000 clones, around 82% seen once. The sample comprised PBMCs or T cells enriched from blood (not recorded which). These receptors were collected from a woman in her 40s who had been exposed to COVID-19.

The V and J genes are TRBV28 and TRBJ1-5; D is uncertain. The CDR3 covers 14 residues. V lost 2 bases to trimming and J lost 5 bases, with 10 bases between them. Germline lookup yields CDR1 MDHEN and CDR2 SYDVKM. This CDR3 reads CASSLISGYQPQHF. For the CDR3, the DNA is TGTGCCAGCAGTTTAATTAGCGGGTATCAGCCCCAGCATTTT.

The chain has TRBV7-6 and TRBJ2-2; the match to TRBD1 covers 8 bases. The CDR3 loop spans 16 amino acids. Trimming removed 5 bases from V and 4 bases from J; junction bases left unmatched: 9. Per the germline V gene, CDR1 is SGHVS and CDR2 is FNYEAQ. DNA of the CDR3: TGTGCCAGCAGCCCTCAGGGGGCTGTAAGCACCGGGGAGCTGTTTTTT. It is translated as CASSPQGAVSTGELFF.

The chain joins TRBV9 to TRBJ2-1, with 11 bases aligning to TRBD2. Germline V lookup: CDR1 SGDLS, CDR2 YYNGEE. The V gene end was trimmed by 4 bases and the J gene end by 8 bases; junction bases not matched to a gene: 8. The CDR3 extends over 15 amino acids. The CDR3 spells CASSPSGGRNDEQFF. CDR3 in DNA: TGTGCCAGCAGCCCTAGCGGGGGGCGGAACGATGAGCAGTTCTTC.

This chain connects TRBV10-3 to TRBJ1-4, with D possibly TRBD1 on 6 matching bases. Germline V gene sequence: CDR1 ENHRY, CDR2 SYGVKD. The ends were cut back, 5 bases at V and 5 bases at J, with 12 bases in the middle. CDR3 length: 14 residues. CDR3 in amino acids: CAISSQGTNEKLFF. The CDR3 nucleotides read TGTGCCATCAGTTCACAGGGAACGAATGAAAAACTGTTTTTT.

In this sample, this clone turned up once. The CDR3 sequence is CASSPGTGGGEKLFF. The CDR3 DNA is TGCGCCAGCAGCCCCGGGACAGGGGGAGGTGAAAAACTGTTTTTT. The chain recombines TRBV5-1 with TRBJ1-4; 11 positions match TRBD1. The CDR3 length is 15 residues. Germline CDR1 and CDR2: SGHRS and YFSETQ. The J segment lost 7 bases and the V segment lost 4 bases, leaving 6 bases of the junction unmatched. Full variable domain (rest looked up from reference TRBV5-1 and TRBJ1-4): KAGVTQTPRYLIKTRGQQVTLSCSPISGHRSVSWYQQTPGQGLQFLFEYFSETQRNKGNFPGRFSGRQFSNSRSEMNVSTLELGDSALYLCASSPGTGGGEKLFFGSGTQLSVL.

This chain uses TRBV9 with TRBJ2-7; 11 bases align to TRBD1. With V trimmed by 1 base and J by 6 bases, 9 bases remained unmatched. The CDR3 sequence is 16 residues long. The germline gives CDR1 SGDLS, CDR2 YYNGEE. The CDR3 DNA is TGTGCCAGCAGCGTATTAGATGGACAGGGGGCCTCCGAGCAGTACTTC. This translates into CASSVLDGQGASEQYF.

This chain links TRBV2 with TRBJ1-1, with 10 nucleotides matching TRBD1. Germline V gene sequence: CDR1 SNHLY, CDR2 FYNNEI. The V gene end was trimmed by 6 bases and the J gene end by 1 base; junction bases not matched to a gene: 2. The CDR3 spans 14 residues. The CDR3 DNA reads as TGTGCCAGCAGGGACAGGGGGGCGAACACTGAAGCTTTCTTT. It is translated as CASRDRGANTEAFF.

The rearrangement links TRBV6-5 to TRBJ2-2, with a possible D match to TRBD2 (5 bases). The germline gives CDR1 MNHEY, CDR2 SVGAGI. This CDR3 is built from 14 residues. V was shortened by 2 bases and J by 6 bases, with 10 bases between the two germline ends. The chain's CDR3 is CASSYTDSPGELFF. CDR3 nucleotide sequence: TGTGCCAGCAGTTACACGGACTCTCCCGGGGAGCTGTTTTTT.

V and J are TRBV10-2 and TRBJ1-2; TRBD1 aligns across 7 bases. V gave up 2 bases and J gave up 4 bases; unmatched junction bases: 1. This CDR3 region has 13 residues. Germline-derived CDR1 and CDR2 are WSHSY and SAAADI. The CDR3 protein is CASSEAGGYGYTF. The CDR3 region has the DNA TGCGCCAGCAGTGAGGCAGGGGGCTATGGCTACACCTTC.

This chain uses TRBV7-2 with TRBJ1-4; the D gene is possibly TRBD1 (5 bases). V lost 5 bases and J lost 6, with 16 bases in between. From germline, CDR1 is SGHTA and CDR2 FQGNSA. The CDR3 is 15 residues long. As DNA, the CDR3 is TGTGCCAGCAGCCCAGTAAAGGGGATTTATGAAAAACTGTTTTTT. This translates into CASSPVKGIYEKLFF.

The V call is TRBV30, the J call TRBJ2-7; 7 nucleotides match TRBD2. This CDR3 contains 14 residues. CDR1 GTSNPN and CDR2 SVGIG come from the germline V gene (reference sequence). The junction had 7 bases not matched to a gene; V was cut back by 5 bases and J by 0 bases. The CDR3 bases are TGTGCCTGGCAACTAGGCGGGGGCTCCTACGAGCAGTACTTC. As protein: CAWQLGGGSYEQYF. The whole variable domain, remainder taken from reference TRBV30 and TRBJ2-7, is SQTIHQWPATLVQPVGSPLSLECTVEGTSNPNLYWYRQAAGRGLQLLFYSVGIGQISSEVPQNLSASRPQDRQFILSSKKLLLSDSGFYLCAWQLGGGSYEQYFGPGTRLTVT.

The chain links TRBV28 to TRBJ2-7; 11 nucleotides match TRBD2. The CDR3 has 15 amino acids. V lost 5 bases and J lost 7; bases outside the gene matches: 10. Germline CDR1 MDHEN, CDR2 SYDVKM. DNA for the CDR3: TGTGCCAGCAGTGCAAGAACTAGCGGGGGTGAGGAGCAGTACTTC. Amino acid sequence: CASSARTSGGEEQYF. Together with reference TRBV28 and TRBJ2-7, the CDR3 gives the full variable domain: DVKVTQSSRYLVKRTGEKVFLECVQDMDHENMFWYRQDPGLGLRLIYFSYDVKMKEKGDIPEGYSVSREKKERFSLILESASTNQTSMYLCASSARTSGGEEQYFGPGTRLTVT.